What follows describes a single T cell receptor beta chain. No antigen is known for it. Base qualities were left out, and no much larger clone turns up one base away. The data belong to a study of a mutant IDH1 vaccine in newly diagnosed glioma (dated by TCRdb to 2020 to 2023). Describing the broader study: Vaccination began 4-6 weeks after radiotherapy alone, or alongside temozolomide cycles in the chemotherapy-containing groups. Of the approximately 29 treated patients, approximately 60% were male and around 38% were female, and a mean age of roughly 37 years was recorded. For exploratory analyses, about two dozen treated patients had longitudinal TCRB deep sequencing done wherever samples were available. Visit V12 was the week-35 safety follow-up and visit V13 was the week-47 end of study. Prior to enrollment, patients had been given standard therapy consisting of radiotherapy alone, temozolomide alone, or radiochemotherapy with temozolomide, with the combination given to most patients. Peripheral blood was collected at six visits: V03 (baseline), V05, V07, V10, V12 and V13. Broad study findings and their caveats: Immune responses induced by the vaccine were seen in roughly 95% of patients across multiple MHC alleles. Selection of PBMC samples for TCRB deep sequencing was based on availability. Pseudoprogression appeared unrelated to alterations in the top peripheral T cell clonotypes detected by TCRB sequencing. It was noted by the authors that analyses of patient blood samples could not be reproduced owing to sample limitations.

What the time point label conveys for this sample: week 35, safety follow-up. Each vaccine dose, consisting of 300 ug of a 20-mer mutant IDH1 peptide in Montanide, was administered subcutaneously with topical imiquimod. Patients received eight vaccinations in weeks 1, 3, 5, 7, 11, 15, 19 and 23, corresponding to visits V03 through V10. The donors had newly diagnosed IDH1-mutant astrocytomas of WHO grade 3 or 4 that showed loss of nuclear ATRX. The samples were drawn from NOA16, a multicentre, single-arm, open-label phase I trial in Germany that tested a mutant IDH1 peptide vaccine in humans for the first time. Genomic DNA for TCRB sequencing was extracted from EDTA blood using the DNeasy Blood and Tissue Kit. Library preparation was by the immunoSEQ multiplex PCR assay. Rearranged TCR beta chain sequences were amplified with the hsTCRB Kit following the manufacturer's protocol. TCRB libraries were sequenced on an Illumina MiSeq. In the authors' own workflow: The proprietary platform of the kit vendor was used for demultiplexing, trimming and gene mapping. TCRdb retrieved this table from immuneACCESS and kept in-frame rearrangements only. Not all clones are present; in checked studies, unresolved V genes account for under half, and no reason is known for the remainder. That table supplies the V and J calls and clone size; D and trimming were determined from the DNA. In all, the sample holds some 48,000 clones, and less than 80% of those were seen once. The ten most abundant clones make up more than 9% of the sample.

The V end gives up 1 base and the J end 6 bases, leaving 6 bases in the junction not matched to a gene. According to the germline V gene, CDR1 reads SGHTA and CDR2 reads FQGNSA. Measured from the cysteine to the phenylalanine, the CDR3 is 15 residues long. Only the CDR3 DNA stays, 45 bases, in frame from base 1. The receptor chain draws on TRBV7-2 and TRBJ2-3, and 8 junctional nucleotides match TRBD2. This receptor was taken from a man aged 40-55 years with glioma. The sequencing here drew on PBMCs, taken from a glioma patient whose treatment included an IDH1 peptide vaccine. Here is the DNA: TGTGCCAGCAGCTTAGTGCGGGGGGCGGCGGATACGCAGTATTTT. Protein translation: CASSLVRGAADTQYF. This CDR3, with the reference TRBV7-2 and TRBJ2-3 proteins standing in past its ends, gives the full variable domain GAGVSQSPSNKVTEKGKDVELRCDPISGHTALYWYRQSLGQGLEFLIYFQGNSAPDKSGLPSDRFSAERTGGSVSTLTIQRTQQEDSAVYLCASSLVRGAADTQYFGPGTRLTVL.